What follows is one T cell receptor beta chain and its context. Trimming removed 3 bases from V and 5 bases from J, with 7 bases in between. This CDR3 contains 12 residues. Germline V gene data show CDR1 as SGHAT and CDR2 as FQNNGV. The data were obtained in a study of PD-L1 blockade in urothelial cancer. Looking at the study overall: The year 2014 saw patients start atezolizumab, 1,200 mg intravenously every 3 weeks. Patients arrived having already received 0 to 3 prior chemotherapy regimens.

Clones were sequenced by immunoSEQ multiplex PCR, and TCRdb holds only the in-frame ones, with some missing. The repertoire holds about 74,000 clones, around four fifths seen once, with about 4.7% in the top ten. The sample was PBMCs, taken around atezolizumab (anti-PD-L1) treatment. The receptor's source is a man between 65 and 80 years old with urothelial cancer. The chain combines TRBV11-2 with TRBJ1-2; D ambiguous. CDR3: CASSFPGYGYTF. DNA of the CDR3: TGTGCCAGCAGCTTCCCGGGTTATGGCTACACCTTC.